The rows below give T cell receptor beta chains drawn from one sample of a study of cytomegalovirus exposure and HLA in healthy donors. Assay: immunoSEQ multiplex PCR; the TCRdb copy retains only in-frame clones and omits some. The repertoire holds under 150,000 clones, with around three quarters as singletons. Sequencing input: PBMCs. The origin of the receptors is a woman in her 40s in good health and CMV-seropositive. Both conserved end residues are part of each CDR3. A D gene is named only where the DNA matches it firmly. The size field is filled for only some rows; it gives once, few, many or a size class.

.	.	TRBJ1-6	TRBV7-2	CASSLGQTNSPLHF	TGTGCCAGCAGCTTAGGGCAGACAAATTCACCCCTCCACTTT
.	TRBD1	TRBJ1-4	TRBV18	CASSGNRGPDEKLFF	TGTGCCAGCTCAGGAAACAGGGGGCCGGATGAAAAACTGTTTTTT
.	TRBD2	TRBJ2-1	TRBV18	CASSPLGRLAGGRGEQFF	TGTGCCAGCTCACCATTAGGCCGACTAGCGGGGGGCCGGGGTGAGCAGTTCTTC
.	.	TRBJ1-5	TRBV6-5	CASSYSSALGPQHF	TGTGCCAGCAGTTACTCGAGTGCCCTCGGGCCCCAGCATTTT
.	TRBD1	TRBJ1-2	TRBV10-2	CASRSGQAVTFF	TGCGCCAGCAGATCAGGACAGGCCGTTACTTTCTTC
.	TRBD1	TRBJ1-4	TRBV27	CASSFSRGLKLFF	TGTGCCAGCAGTTTTTCCAGGGGGCTGAAACTGTTTTTT
.	TRBD2	TRBJ2-3	TRBV30	CAWSTSGGAADTQYF	TGTGCCTGGTCCACTAGCGGGGGGGCCGCAGATACGCAGTATTTT
.	.	TRBJ2-1	TRBV4-1	CASSQAGPPNEQFF	TGCGCCAGCAGCCAAGCTGGGCCCCCGAATGAGCAGTTCTTC
.	.	TRBJ2-1	TRBV5-1	CASSLEGHGDNEQFF	TGCGCCAGCAGCTTGGAGGGGCATGGAGACAATGAGCAGTTCTTC
many	TRBD2	TRBJ2-3	TRBV9	CASQAGGGTDTQYF	TGTGCCAGCCAAGCGGGGGGGGGCACAGATACGCAGTATTTT
.	TRBD2	TRBJ2-5	TRBV10-1	CASRKGRLAGLYGQETQYF	TGCGCCAGCCGCAAGGGTCGACTAGCGGGGCTTTACGGGCAAGAGACCCAGTACTTC
.	TRBD1	TRBJ2-7	TRBV18	CASSPGQGTYEQYF	TGTGCCAGCTCACCCGGACAGGGTACCTACGAGCAGTACTTC
.	TRBD2	TRBJ2-7	TRBV15	CATSGGLAGLGEQYF	TGTGCCACCAGCGGCGGACTAGCGGGGTTAGGCGAGCAGTACTTC
.	.	TRBJ1-1	TRBV5-1	CASSFGAANTEAFF	TGCGCCAGCAGCTTTGGGGCTGCGAACACTGAAGCTTTCTTT
.	TRBD1	TRBJ2-1	TRBV11-2	CASSTLGQGGSEQFF	TGTGCCAGCAGCACGCTCGGACAGGGGGGTTCTGAGCAGTTCTTC
.	TRBD1	TRBJ1-1	TRBV15	CATSRAGGLNTEAFF	TGTGCCACCAGCAGAGCAGGGGGCTTGAACACTGAAGCTTTCTTT
.	TRBD2	TRBJ2-5	TRBV5-1	CASSPPLTSGGVQETQYF	TGCGCCAGCAGCCCGCCACTGACTAGCGGGGGAGTACAAGAGACCCAGTACTTC
.	TRBD1	TRBJ1-2	TRBV28	CASSLGRQGRGYTF	TGTGCCAGCAGTTTAGGGAGACAGGGTCGTGGCTACACCTTC
many	TRBD2	TRBJ2-2	TRBV2	CASIKSGGQNTGELFF	TGTGCCAGCATTAAAAGCGGGGGCCAGAACACCGGGGAGCTGTTTTTT
.	TRBD2	TRBJ2-5	TRBV19	CASSPPGSGGAAETQYF	TGTGCCAGTAGCCCCCCGGGCAGCGGGGGGGCCGCAGAGACCCAGTACTTC
.	.	TRBJ1-1	TRBV29-1	CSVVVVDTEAFF	TGCAGCGTTGTGGTAGTGGACACTGAAGCTTTCTTT
.	.	TRBJ2-5	TRBV28	CASFSSQETQYF	TGTGCCAGTTTTTCCTCCCAAGAGACCCAGTACTTC
few	.	TRBJ1-1	TRBV6-1	CASSDGTTGNTEAFF	TGTGCCAGCAGTGATGGGACGACAGGGAACACTGAAGCTTTCTTT
.	TRBD1	TRBJ1-2	TRBV7-9	CASGLGQGTDGYTF	TGTGCCAGCGGTCTGGGACAGGGAACCGATGGCTACACCTTC
.	.	TRBJ1-3	TRBV27	CASSPTGLSGNTIYF	TGTGCCAGCAGTCCGACAGGACTCTCTGGAAACACCATATATTTT
once	TRBD2	TRBJ2-3	TRBV10-3	CAALGQRGDPSEDTQYF	TGTGCCGCCCTCGGACAGCGGGGGGACCCCAGCGAAGATACGCAGTATTTT
.	.	TRBJ2-7	TRBV5-1	CASSLGGYSYEQYF	TGCGCCAGCAGCTTGGGGGGCTACTCCTACGAGCAGTACTTC
once	.	TRBJ1-1	TRBV10-3	CAISGGSNQAFF	TGTGCCATCAGCGGGGGGTCAAACCAAGCTTTCTTT
once	.	TRBJ2-2	TRBV7-9	CASSSRGYTGELFF	TGTGCCAGCAGCTCGCGGGGTTACACCGGGGAGCTGTTTTTT
few	TRBD1	TRBJ1-2	TRBV19	CASRRKTTGDYGYTF	TGTGCCAGTAGACGGAAGACGACAGGGGACTATGGCTACACCTTC
once	TRBD1	TRBJ1-2	TRBV29-1	CSVVTPAGGGGYTF	TGCAGCGTTGTGACCCCCGCAGGGGGTGGTGGCTACACCTTC
.	.	TRBJ2-1	TRBV5-6	CASSLTSPIGQFF	TGTGCCAGCAGCTTGACTAGCCCGATCGGTCAGTTCTTC
.	.	TRBJ1-2	TRBV6-1	CASGQSYYGYTF	TGTGCCAGCGGGCAGAGCTACTATGGCTACACCTTC
.	.	TRBJ2-7	TRBV5-1	CASSVWPYSDVFFEQYF	TGCGCCAGCAGCGTGTGGCCCTACAGTGATGTCTTCTTCGAGCAGTACTTC
.	.	TRBJ1-2	TRBV4-1	CASSQDRGDYGYTF	TGCGCCAGCAGCCAAGACAGGGGCGATTATGGCTACACCTTC
once	TRBD2	TRBJ2-7	TRBV7-6	CASSWHRTSGSYEQYF	TGTGCCAGCAGCTGGCACCGGACTAGCGGCTCCTACGAGCAGTACTTC
.	TRBD1	TRBJ1-6	TRBV15	CATSRGETGANSPLHF	TGTGCCACCAGCAGAGGAGAGACAGGGGCTAATTCACCCCTCCACTTT
.	.	TRBJ1-1	TRBV14	CASSQVGGGRNTEAFF	TGTGCCAGCAGCCAAGTCGGAGGAGGGAGAAACACTGAAGCTTTCTTT
once	TRBD2	TRBJ2-1	TRBV2	CASSERTSGYNEQFF	TGTGCCAGCAGTGAACGGACTAGCGGATACAATGAGCAGTTCTTC
.	TRBD2	TRBJ2-1	TRBV5-1	CASGRQGTSGGSSYNEQFF	TGCGCCAGCGGCCGCCAGGGGACTAGCGGGGGGAGCTCCTACAATGAGCAGTTCTTC
.	TRBD1	TRBJ1-6	TRBV6-5	CASRGQVNSPLHF	TGTGCCAGTAGGGGACAGGTCAATTCACCCCTCCACTTT
.	.	TRBJ2-5	TRBV5-1	CASSLEHFETQYF	TGCGCCAGCAGCTTGGAACATTTCGAGACCCAGTACTTC
.	.	TRBJ2-7	TRBV2	CASRESYEQYF	TGTGCCAGCCGGGAGTCCTACGAGCAGTACTTC
.	TRBD1	TRBJ1-2	TRBV2	CASSPGQGRGKGYTF	TGTGCCAGCAGTCCAGGACAGGGAAGGGGAAAGGGCTACACCTTC
.	.	TRBJ1-1	TRBV11-1	CASSTGQQNTEAFF	TGTGCCAGCAGCACCGGACAGCAGAACACTGAAGCTTTCTTT
.	.	TRBJ2-7	TRBV21-1	CASSTGGGQGLAGGTEQYF	TGTGCCAGCAGCACCGGTGGGGGACAGGGTCTAGCGGGGGGTACCGAGCAGTACTTC
.	.	TRBJ2-1	TRBV11-2	CASSLVAGFYNEQFF	TGTGCCAGCAGCTTAGTGGCAGGCTTCTACAATGAGCAGTTCTTC
.	TRBD1	TRBJ1-3	TRBV6-5	CASSTLTGSGNTIYF	TGTGCCAGCAGCACCCTGACAGGGTCCGGAAACACCATATATTTT
.	.	TRBJ1-1	TRBV7-2	CASSFAGTLDTEAFF	TGTGCCAGCAGCTTTGCGGGGACCTTGGACACTGAAGCTTTCTTT
.	TRBD1	TRBJ2-3	TRBV5-4	CASSAGTAYTDTQYF	TGTGCCAGCAGCGCCGGGACAGCCTACACAGATACGCAGTATTTT
.	.	TRBJ1-1	TRBV7-9	CASSLGQTGSTEAFF	TGTGCCAGCAGCTTAGGTCAAACAGGGAGCACTGAAGCTTTCTTT
.	.	TRBJ1-2	TRBV14	CASSQDLTGYGYTF	TGTGCCAGCAGCCAAGATCTAACGGGCTATGGCTACACCTTC
.	TRBD1	TRBJ1-2	TRBV7-9	CASSLPGQGVYGYTF	TGTGCCAGCAGCTTACCGGGACAGGGGGTCTATGGCTACACCTTC
.	.	TRBJ1-2	TRBV5-6	CASSLGRGYGYTF	TGTGCCAGCAGCTTGGGCAGAGGGTATGGCTACACCTTC
.	.	TRBJ1-1	TRBV7-9	CASSSTGNTEAFF	TGTGCCAGCAGCTCGACAGGGAACACTGAAGCTTTCTTT